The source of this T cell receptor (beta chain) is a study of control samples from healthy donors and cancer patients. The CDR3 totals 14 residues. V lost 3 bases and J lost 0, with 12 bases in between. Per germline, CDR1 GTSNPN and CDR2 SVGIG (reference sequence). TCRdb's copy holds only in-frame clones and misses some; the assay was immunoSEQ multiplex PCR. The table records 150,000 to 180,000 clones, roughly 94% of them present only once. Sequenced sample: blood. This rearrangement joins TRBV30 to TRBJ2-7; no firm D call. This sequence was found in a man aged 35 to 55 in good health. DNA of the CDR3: TGTGCCTGGAGCCTCACTCGGAGCTCCTACGAGCAGTACTTC. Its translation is CAWSLTRSSYEQYF.